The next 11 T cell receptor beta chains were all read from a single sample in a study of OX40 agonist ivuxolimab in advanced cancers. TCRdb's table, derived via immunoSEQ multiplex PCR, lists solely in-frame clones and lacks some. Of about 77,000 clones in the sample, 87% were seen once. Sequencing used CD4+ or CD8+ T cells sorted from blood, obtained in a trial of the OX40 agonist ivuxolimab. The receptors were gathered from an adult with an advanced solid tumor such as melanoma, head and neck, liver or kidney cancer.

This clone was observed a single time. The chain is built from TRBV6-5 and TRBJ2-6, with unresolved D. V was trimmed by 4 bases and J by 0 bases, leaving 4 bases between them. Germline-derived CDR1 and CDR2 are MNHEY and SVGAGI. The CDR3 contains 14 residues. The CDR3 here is CASSLDSGANVLTF. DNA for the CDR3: TGTGCCAGCAGTTTAGACTCTGGGGCCAACGTCCTGACTTTC.

CDR3 region: CASSQDGRTEAFF. CDR3 nucleotide sequence: TGCGCCAGCAGCCAAGATGGACGTACTGAAGCTTTCTTT. The chain combines TRBV4-1 with TRBJ1-1; unclear D gene. The CDR3 loop spans 13 amino acids. The germline V gene encodes CDR1 MGHRA and CDR2 YSYEKL. V lost 0 bases to trimming and J lost 5 bases, with 7 bases between them.

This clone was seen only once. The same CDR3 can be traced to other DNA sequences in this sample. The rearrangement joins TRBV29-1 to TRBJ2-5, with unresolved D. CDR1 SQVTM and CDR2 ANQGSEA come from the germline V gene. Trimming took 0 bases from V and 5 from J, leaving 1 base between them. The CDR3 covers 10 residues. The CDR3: CSVEEETQYF. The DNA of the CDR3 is TGCAGCGTTGAAGAGGAGACCCAGTACTTC.

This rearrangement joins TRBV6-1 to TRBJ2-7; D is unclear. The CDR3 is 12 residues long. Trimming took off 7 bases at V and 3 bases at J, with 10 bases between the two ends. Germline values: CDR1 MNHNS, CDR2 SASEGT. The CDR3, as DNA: TGTGCCAGCACGGTCTCCCACTACGAGCAGTACTTC. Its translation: CASTVSHYEQYF.

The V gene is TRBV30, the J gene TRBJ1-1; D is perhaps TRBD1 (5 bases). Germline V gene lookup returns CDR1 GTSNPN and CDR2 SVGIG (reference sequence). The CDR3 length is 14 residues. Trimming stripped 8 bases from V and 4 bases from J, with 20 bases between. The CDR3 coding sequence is TGTGCCCATGAAAGTGCGGGGCTCGGCACTGAAGCTTTCTTT. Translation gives CAHESAGLGTEAFF.

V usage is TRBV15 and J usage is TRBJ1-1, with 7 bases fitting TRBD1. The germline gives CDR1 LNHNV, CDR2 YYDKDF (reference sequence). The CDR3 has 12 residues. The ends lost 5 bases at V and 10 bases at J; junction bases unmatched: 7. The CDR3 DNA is TGTGCCACCAGCTGGGGCAGGGGGAGAGCTTTCTTT. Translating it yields CATSWGRGRAFF.

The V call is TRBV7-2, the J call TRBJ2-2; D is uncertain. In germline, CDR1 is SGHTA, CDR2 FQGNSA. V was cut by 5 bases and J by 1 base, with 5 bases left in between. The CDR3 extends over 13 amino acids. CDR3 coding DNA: TGTGCCAGCAGCCCCCAGAACACCGGGGAGCTGTTTTTT. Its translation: CASSPQNTGELFF.

The chain's CDR3 is CASSQNGNFYEQYF. The CDR3 DNA reads TGCGCCAGCAGCCAAAACGGGAATTTCTACGAGCAGTACTTC. J is TRBJ2-7 and V is TRBV4-3; D is perhaps TRBD2 (5 bases). The CDR3 is 14 residues long. Trimming left V 2 bases short and J 3 bases short, with 11 bases between. Germline V gene data show CDR1 as LGHNA and CDR2 as YSLEER.

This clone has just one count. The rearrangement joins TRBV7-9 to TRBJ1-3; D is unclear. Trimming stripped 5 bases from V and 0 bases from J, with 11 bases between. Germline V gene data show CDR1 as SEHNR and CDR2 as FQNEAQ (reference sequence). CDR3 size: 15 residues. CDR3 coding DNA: TGTGCCAGCAGCCTAGATGCGAGCTCTGGAAACACCATATATTTT. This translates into CASSLDASSGNTIYF.

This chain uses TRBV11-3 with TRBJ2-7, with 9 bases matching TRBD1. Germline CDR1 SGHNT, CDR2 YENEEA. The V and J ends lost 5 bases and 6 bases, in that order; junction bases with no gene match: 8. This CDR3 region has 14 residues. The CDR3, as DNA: TGTGCCAGCAGCCTCCGGGACAGGGCCTCCGAGCAGTACTTC. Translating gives CASSLRDRASEQYF.

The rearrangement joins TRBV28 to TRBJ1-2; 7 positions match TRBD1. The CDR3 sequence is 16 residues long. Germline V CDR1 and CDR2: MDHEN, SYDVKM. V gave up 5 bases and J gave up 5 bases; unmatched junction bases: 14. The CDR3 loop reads CASSIPTGRRVYGYTF. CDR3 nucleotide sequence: TGTGCCAGCAGTATACCGACAGGGCGACGGGTATATGGCTACACCTTC.